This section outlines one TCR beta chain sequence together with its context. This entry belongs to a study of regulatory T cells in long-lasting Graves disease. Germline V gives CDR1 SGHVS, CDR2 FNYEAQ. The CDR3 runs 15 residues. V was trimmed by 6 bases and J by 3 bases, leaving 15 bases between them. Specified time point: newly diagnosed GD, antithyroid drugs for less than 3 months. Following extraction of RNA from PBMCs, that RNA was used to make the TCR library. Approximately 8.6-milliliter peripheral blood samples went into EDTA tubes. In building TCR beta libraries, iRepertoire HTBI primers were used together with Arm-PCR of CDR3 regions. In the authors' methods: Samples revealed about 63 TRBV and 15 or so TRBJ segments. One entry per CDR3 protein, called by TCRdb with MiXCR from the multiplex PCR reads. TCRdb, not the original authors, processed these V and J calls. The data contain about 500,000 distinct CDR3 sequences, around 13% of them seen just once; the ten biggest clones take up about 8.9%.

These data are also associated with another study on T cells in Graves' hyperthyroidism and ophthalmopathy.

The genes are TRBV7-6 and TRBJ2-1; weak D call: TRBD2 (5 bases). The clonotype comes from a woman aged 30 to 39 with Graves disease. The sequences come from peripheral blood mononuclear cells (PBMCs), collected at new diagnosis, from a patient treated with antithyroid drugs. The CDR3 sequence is CASSAGGVIYNEQFF. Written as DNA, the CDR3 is TGTGCCAGCAGTGCTGGAGGAGTCATCTACAATGAGCAGTTCTTC.